This T cell receptor (beta chain) was profiled in a study of T cell responses to AZD1222 COVID-19 vaccine. Worth noting for this clone: Its specificity is unknown.

Study-level results: Across spike, vaccine-associated CD4 TCRs were found, dominant at 160-218 and 743-854. Among AZD1222 vaccinees, only 5 to 7 were seropositive at baseline. Once two AZD1222 doses were given, Spike-specific TCR breadth and depth went up. Regions left unmutated in variants are reportedly the target of nearly half of spike-specific TCRs.

This table comes from immunoSEQ multiplex PCR, and its TCRdb copy is limited to in-frame clones, with some not included. The table has about 150,000 clones, approximately 83% seen once. CDR3 length equals 12 residues. CDR1 and CDR2 from the germline V gene are SQVTM and ANQGSEA. Trimming cost V 2 bases and J 9 bases; bases outside gene matches: 6. This sequence joins TRBV29-1 and TRBJ2-7; 8 bases fit TRBD2. This clonotype was obtained from an adult in good health. Specimen: peripheral blood, collected on day 0 of AZD1222 vaccination. DNA of the CDR3: TGCAGCGTTGAATTGCCGGGAGGGGGGCAGTACTTC. Residues: CSVELPGGGQYF.